One sample yielded the 9 T cell receptor beta chains listed below, sequenced in a study of post-analysis software for immune sequencing data. Study results and limitations: Among about 5 TRBV segments more frequent in patients than controls were TRBV5-6, TRBV5-1 and TRBV20-1.

These receptors have no identified antigens. Incorporated into the TCR beta cDNA libraries were unique molecular identifiers, which served to reduce PCR and sequencing biases. TCRdb ran MiXCR on the PCR reads and lists one entry per CDR3 protein. This sample has 400,000 to 500,000 distinct CDR3 sequences, with approximately 39% found just once. Input material: blood. Receptors were obtained from a girl aged 2 to 9 with multiple sclerosis.

This chain uses TRBV11-1 with TRBJ2-5, with D possibly called TRBD1 or TRBD2 (7 bases each). Judging by the DNA end, TRBJ2-7 fits better; the J call may be wrong. This CDR3 has 14 amino acids. Germline values: CDR1 SGHAT, CDR2 FQDESV (reference sequence). This CDR3 is CASSLTGEGYEQYF. The CDR3 DNA reads TGTGCCAGCAGCTTAACAGGGGAGGGCTACGAGCAGTACTTC.

Many counts were recorded for this clonotype. The J gene is TRBJ2-7, the V gene TRBV4-1; D is undetermined. Deletions cut 3 bases from V and 6 bases from J, with 9 bases between. The CDR3 is made up of 12 amino acids. Germline V gene lookup returns CDR1 MGHRA and CDR2 YSYEKL. The CDR3 loop is CASSHVSTEQYF. CDR3 sequence (DNA): TGCGCCAGCAGCCATGTCAGTACCGAGCAGTACTTC.

The chain couples TRBV4-1 to TRBJ2-1, with D possibly TRBD2 on 5 matching bases. The CDR3 spans 19 residues. The V end lost 3 bases, the J end lost 4 bases, and 25 bases lay between the germline ends. The germline V gene encodes CDR1 MGHRA and CDR2 YSYEKL. CDR3 protein: CASSHWAAADTPRYNEQFF. The CDR3 nucleotides are TGCGCCAGCAGCCACTGGGCAGCGGCAGACACTCCAAGGTACAATGAGCAGTTCTTC.

J is TRBJ2-1 and V is TRBV28; TRBD1 matches at 7 bases. The CDR3 totals 15 residues. Trimming took 3 bases from V and 8 from J; bases not matched to a gene: 10. Per germline, CDR1 MDHEN and CDR2 SYDVKM. CDR3 sequence (DNA): TGTGCCAGCAGTTTGAGATCAGGGGGTGTAGATGAGCAGTTCTTC. Translation gives CASSLRSGGVDEQFF.

This clonotype was seen a handful of times. This sequence joins TRBV7-3 and TRBJ2-3, with D perhaps matching TRBD2 (6 bases). This CDR3 is built from 16 residues. The germline V gene has CDR1 SGHTA and CDR2 FQGTGA. V was trimmed by 0 bases and J by 5 bases, leaving 15 bases between them. The CDR3 sequence: CASSLTASAYIDTQYF. DNA of the CDR3: TGTGCCAGCAGCTTAACGGCTAGCGCGTATATAGATACGCAGTATTTT. Using reference TRBV7-3 and TRBJ2-3 for the parts outside the CDR3, the full variable domain is GAGVSQTPSNKVTEKGKYVELRCDPISGHTALYWYRQSLGQGPEFLIYFQGTGAADDSGLPNDRFFAVRPEGSVSTLKIQRTERGDSAVYLCASSLTASAYIDTQYFGPGTRLTVL.

The sample holds a few counts of this clonotype. One junction end does not reproduce the germline sequence, and a read error may be involved. The chain links TRBV24-1 to TRBJ1-2, with 9 bases matching TRBD1. Germline loops: CDR1 KGHDR, CDR2 SFDVKD. CDR3 length equals 16 residues. The CDR3 is CATSDSPGQGNDGYTF. Written as DNA, the CDR3 is TGTGCCACCAGTGATTCACCGGGACAGGGTAACGATGGCTACACCTTC.

This chain's CDR3 is CASSSGLAGSQYF. The CDR3 DNA reads TGTGCCAGCAGCTCCGGACTAGCGGGAAGTCAGTACTTC. This chain connects TRBV5-5 to TRBJ2-7; 12 nucleotides agree with TRBD2. V lost 3 bases and J lost 10; bases outside the gene matches: 5. Germline CDR1 is SGHKS and CDR2 is YYEKEE (reference sequence). This CDR3 is built from 13 residues.

This clonotype was recorded a few times. The chain recombines TRBV29-1 with TRBJ2-3; the D gene is possibly TRBD1 (5 bases). Germline loops: CDR1 SQVTM, CDR2 ANQGSEA. Deletions cut 0 bases from V and 6 bases from J, with 10 bases between. The CDR3 consists of 13 residues. The CDR3 nucleotides are TGCAGCGTTGAAGAGACCAGGGTGGATACGCAGTATTTT. Translating gives CSVEETRVDTQYF.

This clonotype has only a few counts. The chain combines TRBV29-1 with TRBJ2-3; D remains ambiguous. This CDR3 comprises 13 residues. The germline gives CDR1 SQVTM, CDR2 ANQGSEA. V was cut by 4 bases and J by 10 bases, with 18 bases left in between. The CDR3 DNA sequence: TGCAGCGTTGGTGGTGGGGTGCAAGTTGCGCAGTATTTT. It is translated as CSVGGGVQVAQYF.